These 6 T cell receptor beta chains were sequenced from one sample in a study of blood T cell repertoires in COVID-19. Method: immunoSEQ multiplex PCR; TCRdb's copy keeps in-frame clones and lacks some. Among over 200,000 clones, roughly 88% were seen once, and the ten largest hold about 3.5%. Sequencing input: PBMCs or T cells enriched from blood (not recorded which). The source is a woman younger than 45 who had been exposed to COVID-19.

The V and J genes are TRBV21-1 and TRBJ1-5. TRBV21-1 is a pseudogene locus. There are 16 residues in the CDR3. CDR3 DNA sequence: TGTGCCAGCAGCAAGGGGGGGGGCGGAGGCAATCAGCCCCAGCATTTT. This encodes CASSKGGGGGNQPQHF.

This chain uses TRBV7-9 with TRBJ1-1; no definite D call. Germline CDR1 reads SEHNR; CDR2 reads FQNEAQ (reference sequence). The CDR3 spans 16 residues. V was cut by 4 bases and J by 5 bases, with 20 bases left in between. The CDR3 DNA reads TGTGCCAGCAGCTCGCTGCGGGGAAGCGGGGAGACTGAAGCTTTCTTT. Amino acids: CASSSLRGSGETEAFF.

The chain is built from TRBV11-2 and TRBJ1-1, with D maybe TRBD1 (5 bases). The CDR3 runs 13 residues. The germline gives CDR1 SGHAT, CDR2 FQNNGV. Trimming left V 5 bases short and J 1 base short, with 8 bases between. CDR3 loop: CASSPTENTEAFF. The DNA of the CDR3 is TGTGCCAGCAGCCCGACAGAGAACACTGAAGCTTTCTTT.

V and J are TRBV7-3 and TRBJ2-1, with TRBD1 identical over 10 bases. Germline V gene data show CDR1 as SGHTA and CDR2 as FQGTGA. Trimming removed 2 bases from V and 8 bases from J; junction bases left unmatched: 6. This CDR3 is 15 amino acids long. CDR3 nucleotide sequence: TGTGCCAGCAGCTTATCCGGGACAGGGGTCCATGAGCAGTTCTTC. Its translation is CASSLSGTGVHEQFF.

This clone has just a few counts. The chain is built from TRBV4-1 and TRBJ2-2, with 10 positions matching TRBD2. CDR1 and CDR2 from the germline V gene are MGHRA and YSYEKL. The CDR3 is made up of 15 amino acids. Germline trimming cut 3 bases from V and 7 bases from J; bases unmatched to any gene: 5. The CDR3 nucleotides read TGCGCCAGCAGCCAGAGCGGGAGGGCCAACGGGGAGCTGTTTTTT. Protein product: CASSQSGRANGELFF.

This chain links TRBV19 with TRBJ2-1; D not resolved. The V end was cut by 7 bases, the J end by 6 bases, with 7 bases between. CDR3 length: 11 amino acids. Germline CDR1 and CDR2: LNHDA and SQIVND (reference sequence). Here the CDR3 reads CASMQANEQFF. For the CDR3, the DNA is TGTGCCAGTATGCAAGCCAATGAGCAGTTCTTC.